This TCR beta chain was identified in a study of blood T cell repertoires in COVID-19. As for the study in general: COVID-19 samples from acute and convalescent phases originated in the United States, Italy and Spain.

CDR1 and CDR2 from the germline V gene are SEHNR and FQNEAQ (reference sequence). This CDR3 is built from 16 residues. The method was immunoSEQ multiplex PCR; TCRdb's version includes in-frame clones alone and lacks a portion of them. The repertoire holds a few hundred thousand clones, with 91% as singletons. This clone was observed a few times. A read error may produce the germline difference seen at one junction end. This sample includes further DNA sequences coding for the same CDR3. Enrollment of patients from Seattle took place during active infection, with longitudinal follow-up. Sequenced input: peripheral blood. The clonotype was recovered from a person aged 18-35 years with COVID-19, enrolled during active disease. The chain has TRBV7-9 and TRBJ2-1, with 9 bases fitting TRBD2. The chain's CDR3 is CASSLALAGTYNEQFF. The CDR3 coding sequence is TGTGCCAGCAGCCTAGCCCTAGCGGGGACCTACAATGAGCAGTTCTTC.